The entry below describes one T cell receptor (beta chain). This sample is drawn from a study of cytomegalovirus exposure and HLA in healthy donors. The protocol was immunoSEQ multiplex PCR, while the TCRdb copy is restricted to in-frame clones and leaves out a portion. The data contain 97,000 or so clones, just under 95% of them seen just once; the ten biggest clones take up 0.89%. V gave up 0 bases and J gave up 4 bases, with 12 bases separating them. Germline V lookup: CDR1 MGHRA, CDR2 YSYEKL. The CDR3 has 15 amino acids. This receptor was obtained from a young woman in good health and CMV-seronegative. The J gene is TRBJ1-2, the V gene TRBV4-1, with D perhaps TRBD1 (6 bases). The source material was PBMCs. The CDR3 DNA is TGCGCCAGCAGCCAAGATTACGGGACACTCTATGGCTACACCTTC. This sequence encodes CASSQDYGTLYGYTF.